This TCR beta chain came from a study of CD8+ T cells in alopecia areata listed by TCRdb under 2018. About the full investigation: In both human patients and the C3H/HeJ mouse model, the study applied high-throughput TCRbeta sequencing to look at T cell clonal expansion in alopecia areata. On the human side, TCRbeta sequencing was run on scalp tissue and on sorted CD4+ and CD8+ peripheral blood T cells from healthy controls and from alopecia areata patients with either patchy or totalis/universalis disease. Clonality in the scalp was compared among normal scalp (n=4), patchy alopecia areata scalp (n=8), and alopecia totalis/universalis scalp (n=8). RNA came from the PAXgene miRNA kit for fixed scalp, the miRNeasy kit for PBMCs, and the RNeasy kit for mouse skin. TCRbeta CDR3 regions were amplified by immunoSEQ multiplex PCR with 35 Vbeta forward and 13 Jbeta reverse primers.

Including cysteine and phenylalanine, the CDR3 has 13 amino acids. Just CDR3 DNA is preserved here, 39 bases in frame from base 1. V lost 0 bases and J lost 6 bases; the stretch between them is 9 bases long. Via the germline V gene, CDR1 is SGDLS and CDR2 YYNGEE. On this clone itself: Its recognized antigen is unknown. No much larger clonotype is one base removed from it; base qualities were not supplied.

Receptor amplification or capture employed the immunoSEQ multiplex PCR assay. RNA was extracted from all samples and reverse transcribed into cDNA, which served as template for TCR sequencing. SuperScript III was used for first-strand cDNA synthesis, primed with a 2:1 mix of oligo-dT and random hexamers. A synthetic immune receptor repertoire was used to assess amplification bias, and residual bias was removed computationally. Processing in the source paper ran as follows. After raw reads were preprocessed to remove errors, the CDR3 was defined following IMGT conventions as running from the conserved cysteine to phenylalanine. Clonality was computed by normalizing Shannon entropy by log2 of the number of productive unique TCRs and subtracting the result from 1. Scalp TCRbeta sequences were cross-referenced with sorted blood CD4 and CD8 repertoires so that the CD4 or CD8 identity of scalp clones could be inferred. This immuneACCESS table, as held by TCRdb, lists in-frame sequences with V and J called but not all clones. Of the missing ones, under half trace to an unresolved V gene in checked studies; the others have no known cause. From that table come the V and J calls and clone size; the DNA was used to work out D and trimming. This sample lists tens of thousands of clones; roughly 40% were detected once. The top ten clonotypes cover roughly 51% of the sample.

What the study reported, not specific to this receptor: TCR sequences shared between patients were less clear than in mice, possibly partly because of HLA diversity in the patient population. Unlike mouse skin, where gammadelta T cells dominate, normal human skin contains resident alphabeta T cells that get sequenced too, which complicates analysis of the scalp TCR repertoire. Higher clonality and more expanded CD8+ clones were observed in lesional scalp than in normal scalp, particularly in alopecia totalis/universalis, a finding suggestive of antigenic drive.

Lesional scalp punch biopsies and peripheral blood were obtained from alopecia areata patients. PBMCs were separated by density centrifugation and stained for CD3, CD4 and CD8, after which CD4+ and CD8+ T cells were sorted on a FACSAria. The untreated alopecia areata patients were recruited through a multicenter biomarker study. In four to six patients from the biomarker study, the blood CD8+ T cells went through an additional sort into NKG2D-low and NKG2D-high fractions. The specimen sequenced was NKG2D-low CD8+ T cells sorted from blood. The sample's cell subset or site label, in plain terms: sorted CD8+ NKG2D-low blood T cells. Here the chain combines TRBV9 and TRBJ1-1; there is no confident call for the D gene. The TCR comes from a human donor with alopecia areata. CDR3 loop: CASSVGGIAEAFF. Read as DNA, the sequence is TGTGCCAGCAGCGTAGGGGGTATAGCTGAAGCTTTCTTT.